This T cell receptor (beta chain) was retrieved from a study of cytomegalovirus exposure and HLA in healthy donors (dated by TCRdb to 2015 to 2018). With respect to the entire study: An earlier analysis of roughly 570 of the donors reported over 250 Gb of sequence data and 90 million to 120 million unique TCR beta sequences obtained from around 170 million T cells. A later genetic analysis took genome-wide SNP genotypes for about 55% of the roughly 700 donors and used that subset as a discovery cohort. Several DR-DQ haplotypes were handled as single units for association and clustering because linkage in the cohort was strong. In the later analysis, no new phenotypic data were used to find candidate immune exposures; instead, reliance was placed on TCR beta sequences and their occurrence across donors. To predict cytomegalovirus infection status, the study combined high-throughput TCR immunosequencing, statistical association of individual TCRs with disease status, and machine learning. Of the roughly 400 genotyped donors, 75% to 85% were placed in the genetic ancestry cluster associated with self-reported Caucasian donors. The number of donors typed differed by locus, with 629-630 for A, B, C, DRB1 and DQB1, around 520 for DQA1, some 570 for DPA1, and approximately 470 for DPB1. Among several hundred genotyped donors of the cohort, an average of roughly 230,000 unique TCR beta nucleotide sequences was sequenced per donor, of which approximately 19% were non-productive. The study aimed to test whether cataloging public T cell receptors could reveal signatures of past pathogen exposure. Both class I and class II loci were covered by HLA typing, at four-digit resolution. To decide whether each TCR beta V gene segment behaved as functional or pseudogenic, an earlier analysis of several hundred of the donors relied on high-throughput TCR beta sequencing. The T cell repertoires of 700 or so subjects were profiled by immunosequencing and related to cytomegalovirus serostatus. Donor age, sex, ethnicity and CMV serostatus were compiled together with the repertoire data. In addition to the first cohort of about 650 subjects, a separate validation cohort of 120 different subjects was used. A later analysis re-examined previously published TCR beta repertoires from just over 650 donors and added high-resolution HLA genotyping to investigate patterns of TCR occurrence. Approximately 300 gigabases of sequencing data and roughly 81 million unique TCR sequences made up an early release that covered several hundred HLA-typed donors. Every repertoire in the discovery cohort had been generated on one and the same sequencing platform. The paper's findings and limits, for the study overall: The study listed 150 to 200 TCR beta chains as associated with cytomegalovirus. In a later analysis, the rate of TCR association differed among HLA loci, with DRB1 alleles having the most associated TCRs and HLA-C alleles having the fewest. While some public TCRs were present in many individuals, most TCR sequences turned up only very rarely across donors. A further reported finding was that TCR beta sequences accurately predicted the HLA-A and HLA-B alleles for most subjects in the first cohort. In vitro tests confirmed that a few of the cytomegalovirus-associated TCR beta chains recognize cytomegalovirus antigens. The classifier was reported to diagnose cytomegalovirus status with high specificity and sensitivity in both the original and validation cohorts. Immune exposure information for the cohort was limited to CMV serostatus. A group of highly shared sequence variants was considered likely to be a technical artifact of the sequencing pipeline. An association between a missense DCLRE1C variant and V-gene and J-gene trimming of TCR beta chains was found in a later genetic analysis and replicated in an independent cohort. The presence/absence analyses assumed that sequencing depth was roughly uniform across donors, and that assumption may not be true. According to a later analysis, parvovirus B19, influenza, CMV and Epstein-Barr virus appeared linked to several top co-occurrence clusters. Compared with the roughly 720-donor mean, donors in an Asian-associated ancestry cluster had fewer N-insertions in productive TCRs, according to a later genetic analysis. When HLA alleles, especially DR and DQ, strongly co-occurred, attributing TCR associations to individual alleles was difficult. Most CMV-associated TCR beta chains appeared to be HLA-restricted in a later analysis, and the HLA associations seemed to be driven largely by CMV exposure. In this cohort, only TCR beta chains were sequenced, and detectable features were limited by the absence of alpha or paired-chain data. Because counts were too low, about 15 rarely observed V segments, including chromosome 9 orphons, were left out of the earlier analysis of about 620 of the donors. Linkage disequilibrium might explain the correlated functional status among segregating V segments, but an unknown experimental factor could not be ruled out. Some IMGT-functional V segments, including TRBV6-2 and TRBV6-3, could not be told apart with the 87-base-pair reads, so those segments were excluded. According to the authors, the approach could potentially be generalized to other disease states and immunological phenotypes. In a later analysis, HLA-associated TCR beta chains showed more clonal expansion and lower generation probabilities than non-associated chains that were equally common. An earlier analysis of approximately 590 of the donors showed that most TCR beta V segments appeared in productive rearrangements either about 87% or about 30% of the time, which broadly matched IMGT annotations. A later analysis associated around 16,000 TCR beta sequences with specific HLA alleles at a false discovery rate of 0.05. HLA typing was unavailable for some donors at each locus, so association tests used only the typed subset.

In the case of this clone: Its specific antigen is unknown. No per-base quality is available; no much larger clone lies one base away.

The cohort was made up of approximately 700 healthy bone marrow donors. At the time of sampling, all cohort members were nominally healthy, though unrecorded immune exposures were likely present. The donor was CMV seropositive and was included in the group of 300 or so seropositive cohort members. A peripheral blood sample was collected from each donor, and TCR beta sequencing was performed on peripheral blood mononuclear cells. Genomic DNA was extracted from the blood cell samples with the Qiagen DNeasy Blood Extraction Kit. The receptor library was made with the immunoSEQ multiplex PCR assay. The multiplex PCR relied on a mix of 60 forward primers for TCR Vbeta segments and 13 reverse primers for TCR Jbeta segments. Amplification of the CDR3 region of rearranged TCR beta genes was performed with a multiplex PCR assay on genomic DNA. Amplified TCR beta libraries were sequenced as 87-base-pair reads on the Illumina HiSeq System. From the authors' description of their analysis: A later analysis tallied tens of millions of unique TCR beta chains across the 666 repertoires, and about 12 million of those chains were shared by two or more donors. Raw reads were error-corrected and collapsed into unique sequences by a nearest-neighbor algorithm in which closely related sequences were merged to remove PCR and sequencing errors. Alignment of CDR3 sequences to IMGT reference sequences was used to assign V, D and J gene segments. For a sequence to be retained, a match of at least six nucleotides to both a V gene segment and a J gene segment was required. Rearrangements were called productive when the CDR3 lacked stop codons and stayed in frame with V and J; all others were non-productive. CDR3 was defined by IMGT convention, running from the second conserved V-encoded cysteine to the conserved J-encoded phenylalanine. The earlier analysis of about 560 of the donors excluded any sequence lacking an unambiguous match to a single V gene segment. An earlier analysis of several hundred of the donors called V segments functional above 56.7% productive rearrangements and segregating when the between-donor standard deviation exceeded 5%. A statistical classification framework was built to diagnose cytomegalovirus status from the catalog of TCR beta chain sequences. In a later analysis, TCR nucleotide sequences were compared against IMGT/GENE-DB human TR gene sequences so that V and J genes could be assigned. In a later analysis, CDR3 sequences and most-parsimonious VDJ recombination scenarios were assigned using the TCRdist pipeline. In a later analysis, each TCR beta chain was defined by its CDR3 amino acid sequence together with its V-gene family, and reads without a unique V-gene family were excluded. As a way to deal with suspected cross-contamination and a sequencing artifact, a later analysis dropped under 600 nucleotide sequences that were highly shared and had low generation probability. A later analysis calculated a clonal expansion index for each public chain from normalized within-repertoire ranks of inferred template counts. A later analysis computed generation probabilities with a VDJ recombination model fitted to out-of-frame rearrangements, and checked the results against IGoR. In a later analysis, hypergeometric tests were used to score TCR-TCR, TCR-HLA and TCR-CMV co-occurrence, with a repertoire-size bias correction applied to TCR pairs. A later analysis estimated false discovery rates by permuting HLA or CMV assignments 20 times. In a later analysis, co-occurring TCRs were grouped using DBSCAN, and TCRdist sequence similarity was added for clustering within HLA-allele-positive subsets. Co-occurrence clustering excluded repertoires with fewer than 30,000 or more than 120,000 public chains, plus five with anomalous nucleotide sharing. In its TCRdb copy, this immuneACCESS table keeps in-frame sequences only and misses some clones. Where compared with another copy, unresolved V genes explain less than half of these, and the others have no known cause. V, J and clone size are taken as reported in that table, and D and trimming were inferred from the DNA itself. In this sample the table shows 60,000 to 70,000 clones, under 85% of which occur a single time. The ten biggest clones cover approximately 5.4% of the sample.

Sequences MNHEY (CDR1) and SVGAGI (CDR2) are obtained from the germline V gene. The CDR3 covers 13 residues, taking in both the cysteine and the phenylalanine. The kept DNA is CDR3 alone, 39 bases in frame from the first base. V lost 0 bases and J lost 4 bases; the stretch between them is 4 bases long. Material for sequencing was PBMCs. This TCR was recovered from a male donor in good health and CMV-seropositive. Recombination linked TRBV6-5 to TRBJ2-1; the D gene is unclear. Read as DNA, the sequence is TGTGCCAGCAGTTACTCGGCATACAATGAGCAGTTCTTC. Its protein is CASSYSAYNEQFF.